A selection of T cell receptor beta chains follows, all from one sample in a study of shared clonotypes between healthy human individuals. Assay: immunoSEQ multiplex PCR; the TCRdb copy retains only in-frame clones and omits some. The sample carries more than 400,000 clones, about 95% recorded once. Sequences were obtained from naive CD4+ T cells sorted from blood. The receptors come from a woman in her twenties or thirties in good health. Each CDR3 is given with its conserved first and last residue. Each record gives: V gene, J gene, clone size, D gene, CDR3 DNA, CDR3 protein. A D gene is named only where the DNA matches it firmly. Clone sizes are given selectively: once, few, many, or a class where the clone is expanded.

>TRBV5-1|TRBJ2-1|once|TRBD2
TGCGCCAGCAACAGACTAGCGGGCGACAATGAGCAGTTCTTC
CASNRLAGDNEQFF
>TRBV11-1|TRBJ2-1|once|TRBD2
TGTGCCAGCAGCTTTACTAGACTAGCACTGAATGAGCAGTTCTTC
CASSFTRLALNEQFF
>TRBV5-8|TRBJ1-5|NA|NA
TGTGCCAGCATCCTAAACTCTCTCAATCAGCCCCAGCATTTT
CASILNSLNQPQHF
>TRBV5-4|TRBJ2-3|NA|TRBD2
TGTGCCAGCGGCGGGAGGGCCTCTAGCGCAGATACGCAGTATTTT
CASGGRASSADTQYF
>TRBV18|TRBJ2-7|NA|NA
TGTGCCAGCTCAGTACAAGGTGGCGGAGGGACTTACGAGCAGTACTTC
CASSVQGGGGTYEQYF
>TRBV19|TRBJ2-7|NA|TRBD1
TGTGCCAGTCGAAGACAGGGAAAACGGGACGAGCAGTACTTC
CASRRQGKRDEQYF
>TRBV5-1|TRBJ2-2|NA|NA
TGCGCCAGCAACTATTCAGGCCCCGGGGAGCTGTTTTTT
CASNYSGPGELFF
>TRBV23-1|TRBJ1-6|NA|TRBD1
TGCGCCAGCGAGTTATCCGGCCGGGACAGGGTCACCTATAATTCACCCCTCCACTTT
CASELSGRDRVTYNSPLHF
>TRBV5-1|TRBJ1-1|NA|NA
TGCGCCAGCAGCGGGAACAGGATGAACACTGAAGCTTTCTTT
CASSGNRMNTEAFF
>TRBV27|TRBJ2-7|once|NA
TGTGCCAGCAGTGGGAGGCAGGGGGATAAGGACGAGCAGTACTTC
CASSGRQGDKDEQYF
>TRBV4-1|TRBJ2-7|NA|NA
TGCGCCAGCAGCCAAGAAGTTAGCGGAGCCCGACGCGAGCAGTACTTC
CASSQEVSGARREQYF
>TRBV18|TRBJ2-2|NA|NA
TGTGCCATCTCTTCCCGGGTCAACACCGGGGAGCTGTTTTTT
CAISSRVNTGELFF
>TRBV29-1|TRBJ2-2|NA|NA
TGCAGCGTGGATCAGAAGAGCACCGGGGAGCTGTTTTTT
CSVDQKSTGELFF
>TRBV6-6|TRBJ1-1|NA|NA
TGTGCCAGCAGTCAACAGGGACCTGAAGCTTTCTTT
CASSQQGPEAFF
>TRBV4-1|TRBJ1-4|NA|NA
TGCGCCAGCAGCCAAGATTTTTGGGGAGGGGTTTCTGAAAAACTGTTTTTT
CASSQDFWGGVSEKLFF
>TRBV7-9|TRBJ2-7|NA|TRBD2
TGTGCCAGCAGCTTAGGGCTAGCGGGAGCCTACGAGCAGTACTTC
CASSLGLAGAYEQYF
>TRBV4-1|TRBJ2-5|NA|NA
TGCGCCAGCAGCCAGGAAAAGTTTCAAGAGACCCAGTACTTC
CASSQEKFQETQYF
>TRBV6-1|TRBJ2-7|NA|NA
TGTGCCAGCAGTGAGGCAAGAGGGCAGTACTTC
CASSEARGQYF
>TRBV6-1|TRBJ1-2|NA|TRBD1
TGTGCCAGCAGACCCGGGACAGGGGAGTATAATGGCTACACCTTC
CASRPGTGEYNGYTF
>TRBV5-1|TRBJ2-1|NA|TRBD1
TGCGCCAGCAGCTTGGAGACCGGGACAGGGGTACGTGAGCAGTTCTTC
CASSLETGTGVREQFF
>TRBV27|TRBJ2-1|NA|NA
TGTGCCAGCAGTCCCACCCTTACTTATTACAATGAGCAGTTCTTC
CASSPTLTYYNEQFF
>TRBV5-4|TRBJ2-1|NA|NA
TGTGCCAGCAGTCGGACTAATGAGCAGTTCTTC
CASSRTNEQFF
>TRBV5-4|TRBJ1-3|NA|NA
TGTGCCAGCAGCTTCAAGCCCACAGGTCAAAAAAACACCATATATTTT
CASSFKPTGQKNTIYF
>TRBV6-6|TRBJ2-7|once|TRBD1
TGTGCCAGCAGACGACAGGGATACGAGCAGTACTTC
CASRRQGYEQYF
>TRBV28|TRBJ1-5|NA|NA
TGTGCCAGCAGGATAAATCTCTGGGCACCCAGACAGCCCCAGCATTTT
CASRINLWAPRQPQHF
>TRBV5-1|TRBJ2-5|NA|NA
TGCGCCAGCAGCTTGGCCCGGCTTGGGGAGACCCAGTACTTC
CASSLARLGETQYF
>TRBV4-1|TRBJ2-1|NA|TRBD2
TGCGCCAGCAGCCAACTAGCGGGACTCTACAATGAGCAGTTCTTC
CASSQLAGLYNEQFF
>TRBV5-3|TRBJ2-7|NA|TRBD2
TGTGCCAGAAGCTGGCGAAGCGGGAGGAATACCTACGAGCAGTACTTC
CARSWRSGRNTYEQYF
>TRBV28|TRBJ2-3|NA|TRBD2
TGTGCCAGCAGGGGACTAGCGGGAGGGAGGACAGATACGCAGTATTTT
CASRGLAGGRTDTQYF
>TRBV9|TRBJ2-3|NA|NA
TGTGCCAGCAGCGTAGATGGGGGACTCCTCACGCAGTATTTT
CASSVDGGLLTQYF
>TRBV6-1|TRBJ1-5|NA|NA
TGTGCCAGCAGTGAAGCAGCACCGCAGTTGGGGTCCCAGCATTTT
CASSEAAPQLGSQHF
>TRBV5-1|TRBJ2-1|NA|TRBD2
TGCGCCAGCAGCTTGGAGTCTAGCGGGAGCCATGAGCAGTTCTTC
CASSLESSGSHEQFF
>TRBV5-1|TRBJ2-7|NA|NA
TGCGCCAGCGCCAAGGAGGGAGTTGAGCAGTACTTC
CASAKEGVEQYF
>TRBV18|TRBJ1-1|NA|NA
TGTGCCAGCTCACCGCAGACGGATAAAAACACTGAAGCTTTCTTT
CASSPQTDKNTEAFF
>TRBV18|TRBJ2-7|NA|NA
TGTGCCAGCTCACCAGGCCCCCACTACGAGCAGTACTTC
CASSPGPHYEQYF
>TRBV27|TRBJ1-5|NA|NA
TGTGCCAGCAGTTTAGATGGCAGACATAGCAATCAGCCCCAGCATTTT
CASSLDGRHSNQPQHF
>TRBV5-1|TRBJ2-5|NA|TRBD2
TGCGCCAGCGCAACACTGACTAGCGCGGGAGAGACCCAGTACTTC
CASATLTSAGETQYF
>TRBV7-2|TRBJ2-3|NA|NA
TGTGCCAGCAGCTGGGACGCGGGTCGCACAGATACGCAGTATTTT
CASSWDAGRTDTQYF
>TRBV5-1|TRBJ2-7|NA|NA
TGCGCCAGCAGCTTCAGAGGGAACTCCTACGAGCAGTACTTC
CASSFRGNSYEQYF
>TRBV19|TRBJ2-2|NA|TRBD2
TGTGCCAGTAGTACCCCTGGACTAGCGGGAGCGGACACCGGGGAGCTGTTTTTT
CASSTPGLAGADTGELFF
>TRBV7-8|TRBJ2-3|NA|TRBD2
TGTGCCAGCAGCTTAGGGGCGGGAGCGGCGTCAGATACGCAGTATTTT
CASSLGAGAASDTQYF
>TRBV19|TRBJ2-5|NA|TRBD1
TGTGCCAGTAGTAAGTACGGGACAGGCCCCACGGAGACCCAGTACTTC
CASSKYGTGPTETQYF
>TRBV19|TRBJ2-5|NA|NA
TGTGCCAGTAGTATAGATCGCGGGGCAGGCCAAGAGACCCAGTACTTC
CASSIDRGAGQETQYF
>TRBV6-1|TRBJ2-7|NA|TRBD2
TGTGCCAGCAGCATTAGCGGGAGAGCTTCCTACGAGCAGTACTTC
CASSISGRASYEQYF
>TRBV7-9|TRBJ1-3|NA|NA
TGTGCCAGCAGCTTAGGGATTGGAAACACCATATATTTT
CASSLGIGNTIYF
>TRBV28|TRBJ1-1|NA|NA
TGTGCCAGCAGGGGTGGGGGGGGAAGCTACACTGAAGCTTTCTTT
CASRGGGGSYTEAFF
>TRBV19|TRBJ2-7|NA|TRBD2
TGTGCCAGTAGTAGCCCTAGCGGGAGGGCCGCCGAGCAGTACTTC
CASSSPSGRAAEQYF
>TRBV11-2|TRBJ2-7|NA|NA
TGTGCCAGCAGCTCGGCGGGAAACTACGAGCAGTACTTC
CASSSAGNYEQYF
>TRBV4-2|TRBJ1-1|NA|NA
TGTGCCAGCAGCCAAGATTCGAGGGCTAGTAGGGGGAGCTACACTGAAGCTTTCTTT
CASSQDSRASRGSYTEAFF
>TRBV19|TRBJ2-5|NA|NA
TGTGCCAGTAGTATACAGGCACAAGAGACCCAGTACTTC
CASSIQAQETQYF
>TRBV4-2|TRBJ2-3|NA|TRBD2
TGTGCCAGCAGCCAAGTGCTAGCGGCGGGAGATACGCAGTATTTT
CASSQVLAAGDTQYF
>TRBV2|TRBJ2-3|once|NA
TGTGCCAAGCAAAGTTCACGGGGCACAGATACGCAGTATTTT
CAKQSSRGTDTQYF
>TRBV23-1|TRBJ1-6|NA|TRBD1
TGCGCCAGCAGTCATCCTCGGGACAGCTATAATTCACCCCTCCACTTT
CASSHPRDSYNSPLHF
>TRBV6-6|TRBJ1-2|NA|TRBD1
TGTGCCAGCAGGAAACAGGGGGGTAATGGCTACACCTTC
CASRKQGGNGYTF
>TRBV28|TRBJ2-7|NA|NA
TGTGCCAGCAGTTTACGGGGAGAAACCTACGAGCAGTACTTC
CASSLRGETYEQYF
>TRBV2|TRBJ2-7|NA|TRBD2
TGTGCCAGCAATCAACCTGGGGAGGGAGTAAGCGAGCAGTACTTC
CASNQPGEGVSEQYF
>TRBV5-5|TRBJ1-5|NA|NA
TGTGCCAGCAGCGTCACAGGGATGGGTCAGCCCCAGCATTTT
CASSVTGMGQPQHF
>TRBV2|TRBJ2-1|NA|NA
TGTGCCAGCTGCATGGCGGGAAGGAGTGAGCAGTTCTTC
CASCMAGRSEQFF
>TRBV7-8|TRBJ2-7|NA|TRBD1
TGTGCCAGCAGTAAAACAGGGGTTGTGGGCGAGCAGTACTTC
CASSKTGVVGEQYF